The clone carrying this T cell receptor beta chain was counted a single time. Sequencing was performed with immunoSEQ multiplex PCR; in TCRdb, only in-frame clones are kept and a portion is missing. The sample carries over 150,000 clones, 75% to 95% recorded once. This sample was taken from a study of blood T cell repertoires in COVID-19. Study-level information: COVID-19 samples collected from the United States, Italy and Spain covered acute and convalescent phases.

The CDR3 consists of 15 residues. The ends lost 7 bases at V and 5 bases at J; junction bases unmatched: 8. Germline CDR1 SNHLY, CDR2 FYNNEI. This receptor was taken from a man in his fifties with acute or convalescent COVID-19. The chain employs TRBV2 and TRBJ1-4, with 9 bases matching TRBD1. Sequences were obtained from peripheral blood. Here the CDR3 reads CASTLDRGRNEKLFF. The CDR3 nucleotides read TGTGCCAGCACCTTAGACAGGGGGAGAAATGAAAAACTGTTTTTT.